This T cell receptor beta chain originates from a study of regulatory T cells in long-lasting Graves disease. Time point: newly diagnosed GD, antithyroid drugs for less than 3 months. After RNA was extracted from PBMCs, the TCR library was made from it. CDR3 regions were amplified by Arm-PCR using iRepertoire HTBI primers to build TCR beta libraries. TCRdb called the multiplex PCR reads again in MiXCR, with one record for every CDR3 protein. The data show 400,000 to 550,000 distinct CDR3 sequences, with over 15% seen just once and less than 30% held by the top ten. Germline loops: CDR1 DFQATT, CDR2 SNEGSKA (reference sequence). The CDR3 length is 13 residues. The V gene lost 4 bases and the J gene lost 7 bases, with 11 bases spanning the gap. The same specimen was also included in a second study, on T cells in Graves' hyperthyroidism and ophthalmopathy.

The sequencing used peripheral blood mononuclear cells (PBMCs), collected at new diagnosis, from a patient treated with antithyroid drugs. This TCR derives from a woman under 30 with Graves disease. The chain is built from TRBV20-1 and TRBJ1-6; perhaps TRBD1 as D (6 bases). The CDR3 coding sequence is TGCAGTGCTAACAGGGTAGTCAATTCACCCCTCCACTTT. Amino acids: CSANRVVNSPLHF.